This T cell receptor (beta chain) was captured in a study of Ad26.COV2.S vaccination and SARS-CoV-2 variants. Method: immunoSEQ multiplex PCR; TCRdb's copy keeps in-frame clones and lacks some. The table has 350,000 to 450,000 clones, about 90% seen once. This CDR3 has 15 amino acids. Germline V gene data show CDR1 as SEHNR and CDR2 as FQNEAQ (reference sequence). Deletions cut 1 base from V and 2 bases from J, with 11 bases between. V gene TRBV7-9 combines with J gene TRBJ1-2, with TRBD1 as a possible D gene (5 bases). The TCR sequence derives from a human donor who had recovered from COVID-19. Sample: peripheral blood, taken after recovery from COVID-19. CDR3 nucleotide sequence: TGTGCCAGCAGCTTAGTTCCAGGGTTGAACTATGGCTACACCTTC. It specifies CASSLVPGLNYGYTF.